The sequence of this TCR beta chain was determined in a study of response to subunit inactivated influenza vaccine. General study findings and limits: That few new T cells are recruited by each seasonal influenza vaccination was the authors' suggestion.

Via MiXCR, TCRdb re-called the RT-PCR reads, giving one row per CDR3 protein. Of over 750,000 distinct CDR3 sequences listed, 21% are singletons. In the case of this clonotype: What it binds is not known.

Germline V gives CDR1 MNHNS, CDR2 SASEGT. CDR3 length equals 16 residues. V dropped 4 bases and J dropped 9; count of bases not matched to a gene: 14. This material consisted of PBMCs from blood, taken 4 to 6 days after vaccination. The chain joins TRBV6-1 to TRBJ2-1, with 8 bases aligning to TRBD1. This TCR derives from a man aged 45 to 65 who received an inactivated influenza vaccine. The CDR3 coding sequence is TGTGCCAGCAGTGCGCCCCGGACAGGGATGTTAAGTGAGCAGTTCTTC. Its protein product is CASSAPRTGMLSEQFF.